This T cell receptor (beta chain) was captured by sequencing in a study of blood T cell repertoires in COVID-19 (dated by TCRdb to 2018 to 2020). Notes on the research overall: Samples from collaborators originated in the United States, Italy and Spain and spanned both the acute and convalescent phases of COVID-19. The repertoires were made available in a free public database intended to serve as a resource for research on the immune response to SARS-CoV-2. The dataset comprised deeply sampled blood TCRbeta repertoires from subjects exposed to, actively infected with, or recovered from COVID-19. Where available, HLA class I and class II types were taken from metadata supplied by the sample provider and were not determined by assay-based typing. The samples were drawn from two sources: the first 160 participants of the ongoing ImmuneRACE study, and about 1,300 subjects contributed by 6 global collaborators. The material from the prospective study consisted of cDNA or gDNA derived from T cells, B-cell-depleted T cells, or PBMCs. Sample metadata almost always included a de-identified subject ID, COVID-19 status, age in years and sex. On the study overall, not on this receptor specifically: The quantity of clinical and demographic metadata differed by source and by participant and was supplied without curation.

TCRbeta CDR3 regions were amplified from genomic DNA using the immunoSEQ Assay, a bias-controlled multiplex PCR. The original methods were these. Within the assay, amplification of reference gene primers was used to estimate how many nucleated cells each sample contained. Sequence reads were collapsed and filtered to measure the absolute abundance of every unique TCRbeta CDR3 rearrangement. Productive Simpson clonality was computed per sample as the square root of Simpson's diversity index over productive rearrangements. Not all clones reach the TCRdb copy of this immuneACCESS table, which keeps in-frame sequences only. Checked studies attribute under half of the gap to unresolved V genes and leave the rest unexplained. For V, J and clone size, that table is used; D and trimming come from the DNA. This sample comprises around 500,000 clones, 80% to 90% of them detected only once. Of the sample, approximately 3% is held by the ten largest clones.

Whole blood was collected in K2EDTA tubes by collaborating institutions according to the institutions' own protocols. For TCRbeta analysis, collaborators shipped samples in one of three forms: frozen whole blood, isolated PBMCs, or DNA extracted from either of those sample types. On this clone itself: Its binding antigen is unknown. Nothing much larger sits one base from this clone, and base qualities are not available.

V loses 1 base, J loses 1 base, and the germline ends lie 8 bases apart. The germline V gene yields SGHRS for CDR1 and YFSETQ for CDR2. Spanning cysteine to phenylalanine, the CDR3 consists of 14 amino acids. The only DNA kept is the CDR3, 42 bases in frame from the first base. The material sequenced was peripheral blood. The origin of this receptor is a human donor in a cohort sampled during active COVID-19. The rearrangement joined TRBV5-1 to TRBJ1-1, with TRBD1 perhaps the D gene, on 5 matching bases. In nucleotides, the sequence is TGCGCCAGCAGCTTGCCTGACAGGAACACTGAAGCTTTCTTT. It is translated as CASSLPDRNTEAFF.